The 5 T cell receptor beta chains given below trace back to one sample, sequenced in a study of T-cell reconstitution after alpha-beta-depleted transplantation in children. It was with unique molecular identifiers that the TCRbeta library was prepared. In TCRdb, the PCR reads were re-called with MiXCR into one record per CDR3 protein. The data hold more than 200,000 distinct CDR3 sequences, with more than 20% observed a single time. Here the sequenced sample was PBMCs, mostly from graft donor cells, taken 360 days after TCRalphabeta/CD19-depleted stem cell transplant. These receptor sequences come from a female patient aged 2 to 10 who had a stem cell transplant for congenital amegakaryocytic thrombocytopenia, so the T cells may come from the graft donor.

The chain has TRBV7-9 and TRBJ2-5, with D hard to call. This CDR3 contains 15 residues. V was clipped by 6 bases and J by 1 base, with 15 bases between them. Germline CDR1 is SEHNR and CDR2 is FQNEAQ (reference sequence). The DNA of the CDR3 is TGTGCCAGCAGTTTTCCTTCGTGGACCCAAGAGACCCAGTACTTC. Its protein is CASSFPSWTQETQYF. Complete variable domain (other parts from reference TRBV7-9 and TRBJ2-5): DTGVSQNPRHKITKRGQNVTFRCDPISEHNRLYWYRQTLGQGPEFLTYFQNEAQLEKSRLLSDRFSAERPKGSFSTLEIQRTEQGDSAMYLCASSFPSWTQETQYFGPGTRLLVL.

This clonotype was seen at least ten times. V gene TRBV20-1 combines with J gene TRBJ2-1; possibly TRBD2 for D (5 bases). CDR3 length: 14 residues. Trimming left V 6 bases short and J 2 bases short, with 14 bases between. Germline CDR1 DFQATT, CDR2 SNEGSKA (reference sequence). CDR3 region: CSAYQRDTYNEQFF. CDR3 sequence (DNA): TGCAGTGCCTACCAACGGGATACCTACAATGAGCAGTTCTTC.

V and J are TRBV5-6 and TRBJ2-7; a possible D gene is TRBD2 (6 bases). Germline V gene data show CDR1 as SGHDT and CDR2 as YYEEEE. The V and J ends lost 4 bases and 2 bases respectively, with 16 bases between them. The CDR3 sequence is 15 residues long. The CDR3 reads CASSAPSSVAYEQYF. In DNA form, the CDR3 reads TGTGCCAGCAGCGCACCCTCTAGCGTGGCCTACGAGCAGTACTTC.

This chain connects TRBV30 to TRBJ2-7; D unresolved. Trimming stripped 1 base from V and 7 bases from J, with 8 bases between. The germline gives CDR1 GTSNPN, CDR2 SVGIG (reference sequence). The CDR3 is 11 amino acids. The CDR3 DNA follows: TGTGCCTGGAGTGGCTACCGGGAGCAGTACTTC. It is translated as CAWSGYREQYF.

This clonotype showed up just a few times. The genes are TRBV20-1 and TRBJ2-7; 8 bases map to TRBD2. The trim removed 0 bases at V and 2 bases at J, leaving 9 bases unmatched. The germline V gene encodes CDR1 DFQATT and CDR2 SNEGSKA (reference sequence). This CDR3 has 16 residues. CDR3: CSARDPNSGATYEQYF. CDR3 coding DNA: TGCAGTGCTAGAGATCCGAATAGCGGGGCTACCTACGAGCAGTACTTC.